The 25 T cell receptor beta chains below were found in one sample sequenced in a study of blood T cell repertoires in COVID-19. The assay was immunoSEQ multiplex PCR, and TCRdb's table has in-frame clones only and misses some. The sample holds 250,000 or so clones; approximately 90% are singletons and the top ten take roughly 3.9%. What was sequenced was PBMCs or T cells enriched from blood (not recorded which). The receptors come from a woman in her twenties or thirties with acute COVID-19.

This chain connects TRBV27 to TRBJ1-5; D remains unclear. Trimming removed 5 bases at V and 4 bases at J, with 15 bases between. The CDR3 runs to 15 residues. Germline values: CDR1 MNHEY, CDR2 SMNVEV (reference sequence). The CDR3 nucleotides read TGTGCCAGCAGTCCCAGCCCGGGCGGGAATCAGCCCCAGCATTTT. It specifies CASSPSPGGNQPQHF.

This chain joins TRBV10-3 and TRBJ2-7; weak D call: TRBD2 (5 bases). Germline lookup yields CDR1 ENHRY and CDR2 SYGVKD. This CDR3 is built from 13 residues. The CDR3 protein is CGTGDSVTYEQYF. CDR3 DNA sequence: TGTGGGACCGGGGATAGCGTGACCTACGAGCAGTACTTC.

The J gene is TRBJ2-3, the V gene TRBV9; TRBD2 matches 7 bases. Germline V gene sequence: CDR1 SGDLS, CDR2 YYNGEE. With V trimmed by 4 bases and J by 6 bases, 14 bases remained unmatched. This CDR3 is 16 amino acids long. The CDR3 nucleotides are TGTGCCAGCAGCCCTGGAGCGGGGACTGTAAGGGATACGCAGTATTTT. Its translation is CASSPGAGTVRDTQYF.

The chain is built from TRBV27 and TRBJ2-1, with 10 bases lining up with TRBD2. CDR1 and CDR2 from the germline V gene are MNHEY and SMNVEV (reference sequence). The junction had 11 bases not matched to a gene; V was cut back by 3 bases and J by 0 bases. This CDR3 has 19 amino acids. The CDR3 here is CASSFYGLAGAISYNEQFF. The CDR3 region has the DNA TGTGCCAGCAGTTTTTACGGCCTAGCGGGAGCGATCTCCTACAATGAGCAGTTCTTC.

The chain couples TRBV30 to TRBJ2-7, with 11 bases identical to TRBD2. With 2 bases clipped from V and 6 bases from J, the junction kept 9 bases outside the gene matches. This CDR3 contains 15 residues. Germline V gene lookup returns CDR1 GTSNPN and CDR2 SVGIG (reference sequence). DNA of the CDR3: TGTGCCTGGAGTTCCTATAGCGGGAGGGCCGTCGAGCAGTACTTC. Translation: CAWSSYSGRAVEQYF.

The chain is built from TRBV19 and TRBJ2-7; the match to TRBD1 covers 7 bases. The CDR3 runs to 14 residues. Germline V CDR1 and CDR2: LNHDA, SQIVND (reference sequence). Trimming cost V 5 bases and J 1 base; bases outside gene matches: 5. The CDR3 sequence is CASSPDRASYEQYF. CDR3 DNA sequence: TGTGCCAGTAGTCCAGACAGGGCATCCTACGAGCAGTACTTC. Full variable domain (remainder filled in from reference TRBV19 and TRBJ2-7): DGGITQSPKYLFRKEGQNVTLSCEQNLNHDAMYWYRQDPGQGLRLIYYSQIVNDFQKGDIAEGYSVSREKKESFPLTVTSAQKNPTAFYLCASSPDRASYEQYFGPGTRLTVT.

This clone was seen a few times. The CDR3 region is CASSLRVAASYNEQFF. The CDR3 DNA reads TGTGCCAGCAGCTTACGAGTAGCGGCCTCTTACAATGAGCAGTTCTTC. V and J are TRBV5-6 and TRBJ2-1; tentatively, D is TRBD2 (6 bases). Trimming stripped 2 bases from V and 4 bases from J, with 16 bases between. The CDR3 spans 16 residues. Germline V gene data show CDR1 as SGHDT and CDR2 as YYEEEE.

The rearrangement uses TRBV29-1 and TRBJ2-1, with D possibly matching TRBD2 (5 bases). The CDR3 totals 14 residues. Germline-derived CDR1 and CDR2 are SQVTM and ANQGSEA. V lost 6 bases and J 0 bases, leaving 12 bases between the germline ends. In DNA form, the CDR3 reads TGCAGCGTGCCGGACTTCTACTCCTACAATGAGCAGTTCTTC. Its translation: CSVPDFYSYNEQFF.

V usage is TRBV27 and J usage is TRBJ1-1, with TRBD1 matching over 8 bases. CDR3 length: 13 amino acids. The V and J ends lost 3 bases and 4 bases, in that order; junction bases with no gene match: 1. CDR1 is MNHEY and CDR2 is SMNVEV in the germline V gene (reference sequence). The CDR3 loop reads CASSLDRVTEAFF. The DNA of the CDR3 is TGTGCCAGCAGTTTGGACAGGGTCACTGAAGCTTTCTTT.

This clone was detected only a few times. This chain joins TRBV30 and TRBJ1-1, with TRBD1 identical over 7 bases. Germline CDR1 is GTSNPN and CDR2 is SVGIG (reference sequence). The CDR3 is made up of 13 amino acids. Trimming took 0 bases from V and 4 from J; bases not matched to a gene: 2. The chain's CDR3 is CAWSVNRGTEAFF. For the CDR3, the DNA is TGTGCCTGGAGTGTAAACAGGGGCACTGAAGCTTTCTTT.

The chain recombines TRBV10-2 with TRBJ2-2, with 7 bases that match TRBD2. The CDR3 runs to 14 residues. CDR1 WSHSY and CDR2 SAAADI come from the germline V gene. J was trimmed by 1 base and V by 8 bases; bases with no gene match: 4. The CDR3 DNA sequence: TGCGCCAGCGGTCTAGCGGAGAACACCGGGGAGCTGTTTTTT. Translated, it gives CASGLAENTGELFF.

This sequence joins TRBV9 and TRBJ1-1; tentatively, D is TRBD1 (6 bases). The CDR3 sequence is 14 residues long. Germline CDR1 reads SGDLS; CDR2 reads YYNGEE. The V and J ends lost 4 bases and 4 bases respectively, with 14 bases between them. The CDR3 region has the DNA TGTGCCAGCAGCCTAGGGGGGGGGCCCACTGAAGCTTTCTTT. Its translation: CASSLGGGPTEAFF.

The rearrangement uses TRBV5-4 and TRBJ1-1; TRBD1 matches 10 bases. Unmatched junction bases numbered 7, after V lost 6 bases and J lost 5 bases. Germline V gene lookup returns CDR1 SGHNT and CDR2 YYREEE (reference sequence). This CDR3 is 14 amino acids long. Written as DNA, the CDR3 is TGTGCCAGCAAAAGGACAGGGGGTGATACTGAAGCTTTCTTT. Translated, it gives CASKRTGGDTEAFF.

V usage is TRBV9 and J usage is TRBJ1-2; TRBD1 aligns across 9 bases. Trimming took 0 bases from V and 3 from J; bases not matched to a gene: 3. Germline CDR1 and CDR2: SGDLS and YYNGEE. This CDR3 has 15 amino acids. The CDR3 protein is CASSVGTGGYYGYTF. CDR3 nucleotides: TGTGCCAGCAGCGTAGGAACAGGGGGCTACTATGGCTACACCTTC.

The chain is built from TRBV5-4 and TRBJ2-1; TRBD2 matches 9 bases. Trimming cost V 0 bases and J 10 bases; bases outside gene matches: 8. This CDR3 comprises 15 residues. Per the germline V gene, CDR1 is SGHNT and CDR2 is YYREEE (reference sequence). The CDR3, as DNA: TGTGCCAGCAGCTTGGTGTCTAGCGGGAATCCCGAGCAGTTCTTC. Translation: CASSLVSSGNPEQFF.

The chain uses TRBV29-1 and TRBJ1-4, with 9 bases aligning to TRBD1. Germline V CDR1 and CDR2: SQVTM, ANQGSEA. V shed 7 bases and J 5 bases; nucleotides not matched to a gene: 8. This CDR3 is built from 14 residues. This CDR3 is CSARTDRGNEKLFF. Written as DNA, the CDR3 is TGCAGCGCCCGAACCGACAGGGGGAATGAAAAACTGTTTTTT.

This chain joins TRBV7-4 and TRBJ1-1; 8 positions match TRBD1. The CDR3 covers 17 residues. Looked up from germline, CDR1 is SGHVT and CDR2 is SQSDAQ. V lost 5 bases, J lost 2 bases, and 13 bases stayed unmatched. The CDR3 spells CASSPAPTGVPNTEAFF. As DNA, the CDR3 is TGTGCCAGCAGCCCGGCCCCGACAGGGGTTCCCAACACTGAAGCTTTCTTT.

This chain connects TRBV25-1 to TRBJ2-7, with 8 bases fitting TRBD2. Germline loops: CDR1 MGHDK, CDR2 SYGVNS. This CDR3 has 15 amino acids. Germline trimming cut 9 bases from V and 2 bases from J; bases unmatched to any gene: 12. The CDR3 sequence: CASQEPGTRAYEQYF. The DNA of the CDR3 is TGTGCCAGTCAAGAACCCGGGACTAGAGCCTACGAGCAGTACTTC.

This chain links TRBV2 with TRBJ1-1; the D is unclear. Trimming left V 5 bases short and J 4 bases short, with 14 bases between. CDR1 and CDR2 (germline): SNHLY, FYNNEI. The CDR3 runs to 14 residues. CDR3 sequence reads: CASSNFQVPTEAFF. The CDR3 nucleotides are TGTGCCAGCAGTAATTTTCAGGTTCCCACTGAAGCTTTCTTT. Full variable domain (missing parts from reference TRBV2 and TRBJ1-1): EPEVTQTPSHQVTQMGQEVILRCVPISNHLYFYWYRQILGQKVEFLVSFYNNEISEKSEIFDDQFSVERPDGSNFTLKIRSTKLEDSAMYFCASSNFQVPTEAFFGQGTRLTVV.

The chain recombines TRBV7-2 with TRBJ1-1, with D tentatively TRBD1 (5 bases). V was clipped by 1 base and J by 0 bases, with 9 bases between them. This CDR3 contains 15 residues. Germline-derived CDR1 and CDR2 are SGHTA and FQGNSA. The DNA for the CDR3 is TGTGCCAGCAGCTTAGTTGGGGGGGTGAACACTGAAGCTTTCTTT. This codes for CASSLVGGVNTEAFF. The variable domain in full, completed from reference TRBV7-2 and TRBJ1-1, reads GAGVSQSPSNKVTEKGKDVELRCDPISGHTALYWYRQSLGQGLEFLIYFQGNSAPDKSGLPSDRFSAERTGGSVSTLTIQRTQQEDSAVYLCASSLVGGVNTEAFFGQGTRLTVV.

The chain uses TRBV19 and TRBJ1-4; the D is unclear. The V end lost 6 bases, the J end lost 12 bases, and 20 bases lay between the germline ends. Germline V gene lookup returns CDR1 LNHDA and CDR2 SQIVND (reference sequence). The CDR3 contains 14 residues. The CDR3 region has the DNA TGTGCCAGTAGACGGACTCCCGAGAGCATAGAACTGTTTTTT. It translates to CASRRTPESIELFF. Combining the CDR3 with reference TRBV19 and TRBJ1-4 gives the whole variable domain DGGITQSPKYLFRKEGQNVTLSCEQNLNHDAMYWYRQDPGQGLRLIYYSQIVNDFQKGDIAEGYSVSREKKESFPLTVTSAQKNPTAFYLCASRRTPESIELFFGSGTQLSVL.

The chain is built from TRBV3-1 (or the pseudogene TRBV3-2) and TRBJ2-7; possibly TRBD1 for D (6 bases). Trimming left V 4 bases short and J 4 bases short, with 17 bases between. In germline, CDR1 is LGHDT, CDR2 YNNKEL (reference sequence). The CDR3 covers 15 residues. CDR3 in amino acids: CASSREQGETYEQYF. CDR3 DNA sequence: TGTGCCAGCAGCCGAGAACAGGGAGAGACTTACGAGCAGTACTTC.

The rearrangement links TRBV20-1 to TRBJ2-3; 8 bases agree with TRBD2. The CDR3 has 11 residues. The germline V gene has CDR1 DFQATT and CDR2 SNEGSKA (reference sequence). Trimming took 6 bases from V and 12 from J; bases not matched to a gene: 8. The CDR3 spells CSARPSGFQYF. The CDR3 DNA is TGCAGTGCACGACCTAGCGGGTTTCAGTATTTT.

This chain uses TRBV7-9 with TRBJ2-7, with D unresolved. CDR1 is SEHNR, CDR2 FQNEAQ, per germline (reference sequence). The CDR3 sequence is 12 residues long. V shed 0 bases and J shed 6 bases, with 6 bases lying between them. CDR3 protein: CASSLALPEQYF. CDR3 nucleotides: TGTGCCAGCAGCTTAGCCCTTCCCGAGCAGTACTTC.

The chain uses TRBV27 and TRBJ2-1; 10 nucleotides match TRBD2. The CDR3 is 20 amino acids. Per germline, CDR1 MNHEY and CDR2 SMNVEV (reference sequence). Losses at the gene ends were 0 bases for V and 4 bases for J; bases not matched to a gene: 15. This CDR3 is CASSLSMGSSGTSVYNEQFF. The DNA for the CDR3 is TGTGCCAGCAGTTTATCGATGGGCAGTTCCGGGACTAGCGTATACAATGAGCAGTTCTTC.